These 32 T cell receptor beta chains were sequenced from one sample in a study of identical twins. TCRdb redid the calling of the 5' RACE reads with MiXCR, one entry per CDR3 protein. The repertoire consists of 540,000 or so distinct CDR3 sequences, with more than 20% occurring once and the leading ten covering approximately 0.49%. These data also formed part of another study, on yellow fever vaccine responses in identical twins.

The sample comprised CD4+ T cells sorted from blood. The origin of the receptors is a young woman in good health.

V is TRBV2 and J is TRBJ2-3, with 9 nucleotides matching TRBD2. Per germline, CDR1 SNHLY and CDR2 FYNNEI. V gave up 3 bases and J gave up 2 bases; unmatched junction bases: 6. This CDR3 spans 16 amino acids. Here the CDR3 DNA reads TGTGCCAGCAGTGATGGGCTAGCGGGAATCACAGATACGCAGTATTTT. This translates into CASSDGLAGITDTQYF.

This clonotype was seen a handful of times. This CDR3 reads CASSPALGQGLLFF. The CDR3 DNA sequence: TGTGCCAGCAGCCCCGCTCTGGGACAGGGATTACTGTTTTTT. The chain couples TRBV7-6 to TRBJ1-4, with 9 bases aligning to TRBD1. V gave up 5 bases and J gave up 13 bases; unmatched junction bases: 11. Germline V gene data show CDR1 as SGHVS and CDR2 as FNYEAQ. The CDR3 runs 14 residues.

The V gene is TRBV2, the J gene TRBJ2-3; the D gene is possibly TRBD2 (6 bases). Trimming took 6 bases from V and 0 from J, leaving 10 bases between them. Germline V gene sequence: CDR1 SNHLY, CDR2 FYNNEI. The CDR3 length is 14 residues. Here the CDR3 reads CASRFSGSTDTQYF. CDR3 in DNA: TGTGCCAGCAGGTTTAGCGGAAGCACAGATACGCAGTATTTT.

This sequence joins TRBV28 and TRBJ2-7; weak D call: TRBD2 (6 bases). V was shortened by 5 bases and J by 2 bases, with 10 bases between the two germline ends. Per germline, CDR1 MDHEN and CDR2 SYDVKM. The CDR3 runs to 13 residues. CDR3 DNA: TGTGCCAGCAGTCCGACTAGACCCTACGAGCAGTACTTC. It yields the protein CASSPTRPYEQYF.

The chain employs TRBV11-2 and TRBJ2-7; D unresolved. Trimming took 4 bases from V and 4 from J, leaving 14 bases between them. Germline V lookup: CDR1 SGHAT, CDR2 FQNNGV. The CDR3 length is 14 residues. The DNA for the CDR3 is TGTGCCAGCAGCTCCGGCATCGTTTGGTACGAGCAGTACGTC. The encoded protein is CASSSGIVWYEQYV.

The CDR3 loop reads CASSPTAGVPLDTQYF. The CDR3 DNA sequence: TGTGCCAGCAGCCCGACAGCGGGAGTACCGTTAGATACGCAGTATTTT. The chain combines TRBV9 with TRBJ2-3, with TRBD2 matching 8 bases. J was trimmed by 5 bases and V by 4 bases; bases with no gene match: 12. Germline CDR1 SGDLS, CDR2 YYNGEE. The CDR3 contains 16 residues.

V gene TRBV15 combines with J gene TRBJ2-1, with a weak D call TRBD1 (6 bases). Germline assignment: CDR1 LNHNV and CDR2 YYDKDF (reference sequence). The CDR3 consists of 14 residues. With 5 bases removed from V and 4 bases from J, the gap between germline ends came to 12 bases. The CDR3, as DNA: TGTGCCACCAGCCCTGGACAGATTTACAATGAGCAGTTCTTC. Translated: CATSPGQIYNEQFF.

This clonotype was recorded a few times. V is TRBV4-1 and J is TRBJ2-5; TRBD1 might be the D (5 bases). Per germline, CDR1 MGHRA and CDR2 YSYEKL. This CDR3 is built from 16 residues. Trimming removed 0 bases from V and 4 bases from J, with 15 bases in between. As DNA, the CDR3 is TGCGCCAGCAGCCAAGATTTTGGGGCGCCGAGAGAGACCCAGTACTTC. Protein sequence: CASSQDFGAPRETQYF.

The CDR3 DNA reads TGTGCCAGCAGCAAATCAATCGGGACAGGGGGCACTGGGGCCAACGTCCTGACTTTC. Protein: CASSKSIGTGGTGANVLTF. The rearrangement uses TRBV9 and TRBJ2-6; 12 positions agree with TRBD1. Trimming at V came to 4 bases and at J to 2 bases, leaving 10 bases not matched to a gene. The CDR3 sequence is 19 residues long. Germline CDR1 is SGDLS and CDR2 is YYNGEE.

This clonotype was detected a few times. The genes are TRBV2 and TRBJ2-3; 8 positions match TRBD2. Trimming removed 10 bases from V and 3 bases from J; junction bases left unmatched: 12. The CDR3 is 15 amino acids. In germline, CDR1 is SNHLY, CDR2 FYNNEI. CDR3 loop: CATTRGTRMTDTQYF. CDR3 sequence (DNA): TGTGCCACCACCCGGGGGACTAGAATGACAGATACGCAGTATTTT.

J is TRBJ1-2 and V is TRBV10-3; no clear D. V lost 3 bases and J lost 8, with 22 bases in between. The CDR3 has 16 residues. The V gene's germline CDR1 is ENHRY and CDR2 SYGVKD. CDR3 nucleotides: TGTGCCATCAGTGACGGGTTCTTCGTACCGGGAAGGGGCTACACCTTC. It codes for CAISDGFFVPGRGYTF.

This sequence joins TRBV27 and TRBJ1-2; no clear D gene. The CDR3 totals 13 residues. The V end lost 5 bases, the J end lost 0 bases, and 7 bases lay between the germline ends. The germline CDR1 and CDR2 sequences are MNHEY and SMNVEV (reference sequence). The CDR3 here is CASSDKTNYGYTF. CDR3 nucleotide sequence: TGTGCCAGCAGTGACAAAACTAACTATGGCTACACCTTC.

The table lists this clonotype with a few counts. The V and J genes are TRBV7-9 and TRBJ1-4, with a weak D call TRBD1 (5 bases). This CDR3 is 12 amino acids long. The germline V and J ends were trimmed by 5 bases and 12 bases, with 13 bases remaining between them. Germline lookup yields CDR1 SEHNR and CDR2 FQNEAQ (reference sequence). The CDR3 here is CASSGRVGELFF. The CDR3 bases are TGTGCCAGCAGCGGCAGGGTGGGGGAACTGTTTTTT.

This clonotype came up many times. V and J are TRBV12-3 or TRBV12-4 and TRBJ2-7; D is unclear. CDR3 length equals 13 residues. V was shortened by 4 bases and J by 6 bases, with 13 bases between the two germline ends. CDR3: CASSSPHLSEQYF. The CDR3, as DNA: TGTGCCAGCAGTTCACCCCATCTCAGCGAGCAGTACTTC.

This clonotype was seen a few times. V and J are TRBV24-1 and TRBJ2-3, with TRBD1 matching 7 bases. Germline-derived CDR1 and CDR2 are KGHDR and SFDVKD. V shed 3 bases, J shed 6 bases, and the junction held 11 bases outside the gene matches. CDR3 length: 16 amino acids. The CDR3 sequence: CATSDAPGQTTDTQYF. The CDR3 region has the DNA TGTGCCACCAGTGATGCCCCGGGACAGACCACCGATACGCAGTATTTT.

The chain recombines TRBV18 with TRBJ2-1; 11 nucleotides agree with TRBD2. Germline trimming cut 6 bases from V and 8 bases from J; bases unmatched to any gene: 9. Germline CDR1 and CDR2: KGHSH and LQKENI. The CDR3 has 15 amino acids. In nucleotides, the CDR3 is TGTGCCAGCTCGCCTGTTAGCGGGGGGGCGCATGAGCAGTTCTTC. Its protein product is CASSPVSGGAHEQFF.

This clonotype was seen more than once but under ten times. The chain uses TRBV28 and TRBJ2-2; tentative D call: TRBD1 (5 bases). Trimming removed 9 bases from V and 0 bases from J, with 8 bases in between. Germline lookup yields CDR1 MDHEN and CDR2 SYDVKM. This CDR3 spans 13 amino acids. This CDR3 is CASQDTNTGELFF. CDR3 nucleotides: TGTGCCAGTCAGGACACGAACACCGGGGAGCTGTTTTTT.

This sequence joins TRBV3-1 and TRBJ2-6; D unresolved. Germline V lookup: CDR1 LGHDT, CDR2 YNNKEL (reference sequence). This CDR3 has 15 amino acids. V lost 1 base and J lost 2, with 6 bases in between. CDR3 amino acids: CASSQVPAGANVLTF. The CDR3, as DNA: TGTGCCAGCAGCCAAGTTCCGGCTGGGGCCAACGTCCTGACTTTC. The full variable domain, with the rest looked up from reference TRBV3-1 and TRBJ2-6, is DTAVSQTPKYLVTQMGNDKSIKCEQNLGHDTMYWYKQDSKKFLKIMFSYNNKELIINETVPNRFSPKSPDKAHLNLHINSLELGDSAVYFCASSQVPAGANVLTFGAGSRLTVL.

The rearrangement uses TRBV6-5 and TRBJ2-1; possible D gene TRBD2, 5 bases. Trimming took off 0 bases at V and 0 bases at J, with 9 bases between the two ends. From germline, CDR1 is MNHEY and CDR2 SVGAGI. The CDR3 has 16 residues. For the CDR3, the DNA is TGTGCCAGCAGTTACTCGATCGCGGGCTCCTACAATGAGCAGTTCTTC. As protein: CASSYSIAGSYNEQFF.

This clonotype has only a few counts. The V and J genes are TRBV20-1 and TRBJ2-1, with D unclear. Trimming took 2 bases from V and 6 from J, leaving 14 bases between them. This CDR3 comprises 14 residues. Germline-derived CDR1 and CDR2 are DFQATT and SNEGSKA (reference sequence). The CDR3 DNA reads as TGCAGTGCTAGATTCCCCCGCCTTGGCAATGAGCAGTTCTTC. Amino acids: CSARFPRLGNEQFF.

This clonotype has just a few counts. V gene TRBV11-2 combines with J gene TRBJ1-6; a possible D gene is TRBD1 (5 bases). This CDR3 is 15 amino acids long. V was cut by 5 bases and J by 7 bases, with 15 bases left in between. Germline V gene data show CDR1 as SGHAT and CDR2 as FQNNGV. Here the CDR3 reads CASSQGLRPNSPLHF. In DNA, the CDR3 is TGTGCCAGCAGCCAGGGACTCCGGCCCAATTCACCCCTCCACTTT.

A word on this clonotype: The DNA is omitted, as the CDR3 cannot be located on it reliably, and the CDR3 follows TCRdb's listing. The chain carries TRBV5-6 and TRBJ2-7; the table assigns TRBD2, which was not confirmed against the DNA. Germline loops: CDR1 SGHDT, CDR2 YYEEEE. Including both end residues, the CDR3 is 16 amino acids long. The CDR3 protein is CASSFGSGGYTYEQYF.

This rearrangement joins TRBV7-2 to TRBJ2-2, with D maybe TRBD1 (5 bases). Germline CDR1 is SGHTA and CDR2 is FQGNSA. V dropped 2 bases and J dropped 5 bases, with 12 bases sitting between them. CDR3 length: 15 residues. The CDR3 bases are TGTGCCAGCAGCTTATTGGTTCGGACAACCGGGGAGCTGTTTTTT. The encoded protein is CASSLLVRTTGELFF.

V and J are TRBV10-1 and TRBJ2-2; tentatively, D is TRBD1 (6 bases). The CDR3 spans 13 residues. V gave up 4 bases and J gave up 6 bases, with 9 bases separating them. Germline V gene data show CDR1 as WNHNN and CDR2 as SYGVQD (reference sequence). DNA for the CDR3: TGCGCCAGCAGTGGACACAGGGCCGGGGAGCTGTTTTTT. It yields the protein CASSGHRAGELFF.

The V call is TRBV12-3 or TRBV12-4, the J call TRBJ1-2; D perhaps matches TRBD1 (5 bases). The CDR3 is made up of 14 amino acids. The V and J ends lost 6 bases and 7 bases respectively, with 18 bases between them. The CDR3 nucleotides read TGTGCCAGCAGAGAATCAGCGGGGCGAGGTGGCTACACCTTC. This gives the protein CASRESAGRGGYTF.

The chain is built from TRBV12-3 or TRBV12-4 and TRBJ1-1; D call uncertain. Trimming cost V 0 bases and J 0 bases, with 8 bases left between them. The CDR3 loop spans 15 amino acids. The CDR3 coding sequence is TGTGCCAGCAGTTTAGCAACCACACTGAACACTGAAGCTTTCTTT. Translating gives CASSLATTLNTEAFF.

The chain has TRBV20-1 and TRBJ2-1; 9 bases align to TRBD2. Trimming at V came to 4 bases and at J to 2 bases, leaving 12 bases not matched to a gene. The CDR3 consists of 17 residues. CDR1 is DFQATT and CDR2 is SNEGSKA in the germline V gene (reference sequence). CDR3 coding DNA: TGCAGTGCTACAAAAGCGGGGGGCCCCCCTCCCTACAATGAGCAGTTCTTC. Its protein product is CSATKAGGPPPYNEQFF.

This clonotype was counted only a few times. The V call is TRBV12-3 or TRBV12-4, the J call TRBJ2-1, with TRBD1 matching over 10 bases. The CDR3 runs 14 residues. V was clipped by 6 bases and J by 6 bases; unmatched bases: 5. The CDR3 loop is CASRTGGAPNEQFF. CDR3 coding DNA: TGTGCCAGCAGGACAGGGGGCGCACCCAATGAGCAGTTCTTC.

The sample holds a few counts of this clonotype. This chain links TRBV12-3 or TRBV12-4 with TRBJ1-1; 7 bases agree with TRBD1. Trimming cost V 7 bases and J 6 bases; bases outside gene matches: 11. This CDR3 contains 14 residues. CDR3 in DNA: TGTGCCAGCACTCACGCAGGGGGGCGCCCTGAAGCTTTCTTT. As protein: CASTHAGGRPEAFF.

The V gene is TRBV6-1, the J gene TRBJ2-5, with 15 nucleotides matching TRBD2. The trim removed 7 bases at V and 2 bases at J, leaving 8 bases unmatched. Germline V gene data show CDR1 as MNHNS and CDR2 as SASEGT. This CDR3 spans 17 amino acids. CDR3 DNA sequence: TGTGCCAGCAAAGGACTAGCGGGAGGGCCGGGTCAAGAGACCCAGTACTTC. Translated, it gives CASKGLAGGPGQETQYF.

The V and J genes are TRBV12-3 or TRBV12-4 and TRBJ2-3, with D possibly TRBD2 on 6 matching bases. This CDR3 region has 16 residues. Trimming removed 3 bases at V and 4 bases at J, with 17 bases between. In DNA form, the CDR3 reads TGTGCCAGCAGTTTCCTGGCCGCGGGGCCGGCAGATACGCAGTATTTT. The encoded protein is CASSFLAAGPADTQYF.

The rearrangement links TRBV6-2 or TRBV6-3 to TRBJ2-2; D remains ambiguous. CDR3 length: 18 residues. From germline, CDR1 is MNHEY and CDR2 SVGEGT. Trimming left V 2 bases short and J 0 bases short, with 16 bases between. CDR3 region: CASSYTVGQISNTGELFF. CDR3 bases: TGTGCCAGCAGTTACACTGTTGGGCAGATATCGAACACCGGGGAGCTGTTTTTT.